What follows describes a single T cell receptor beta chain. The survey-level immunoSEQ assay was used. Assay: immunoSEQ multiplex PCR; the TCRdb copy retains only in-frame clones and omits some. Among more than 30,000 clones listed, roughly 91% were seen once. This record comes from a study of STAT5B mutations in CD4+ large granular lymphocyte leukemia. In the study overall: Among healthy controls, a particular HLA allele went with more CDR3 'QG' motifs.

Germline lookup yields CDR1 SNHLY and CDR2 FYNNEI. The CDR3 runs 13 residues. V was cut by 7 bases and J by 2 bases, with 10 bases left in between. This TCR was recovered from a human donor in good health. The J gene is TRBJ2-3, the V gene TRBV2; D may be TRBD2 (6 bases). The sequencing input was CD4+ T cells from blood buffy coats. The DNA for the CDR3 is TGTGCCAGCACTGCGGGGTTCACAGATACGCAGTATTTT. It encodes CASTAGFTDTQYF.